This record looks at one T cell receptor beta chain sequence and its context. Authors' processing steps: The assay estimated nucleated cells by amplifying reference gene primers. The data were produced by immunoSEQ multiplex PCR, yet TCRdb's version contains in-frame clones alone and is incomplete. Clonal size and the V and J genes are those of that table, whereas D and trimming came from the DNA. The table includes fewer than 200,000 clones, approximately 80% detected once. The data were obtained in a study of blood T cell repertoires in COVID-19. Study summary: Samples taken during acute and convalescent COVID-19 were collected in the United States, Italy and Spain. The cDNA or gDNA used as material had been derived from T cells, B-cell-depleted T cells, or PBMCs.

This CDR3 spans 15 amino acids. CDR1 is SGHVS, CDR2 FNYEAQ, per germline. V dropped 5 bases and J dropped 4; count of bases not matched to a gene: 3. The chain carries TRBV7-6 and TRBJ2-1; 12 bases agree with TRBD2. Sequenced: peripheral blood. The TCR originated in a human donor in a cohort sampled during active COVID-19. The CDR3 sequence: CASSPSGGAYNEQFF. The CDR3 DNA reads TGTGCCAGCAGCCCTAGCGGGGGGGCGTACAATGAGCAGTTCTTC.